The entry below describes one T cell receptor (beta chain). Its target is unknown. This entry comes from a study of cytomegalovirus exposure and HLA in healthy donors. The primer mix had 60 Vbeta and 13 Jbeta primers. The repertoire was sequenced with immunoSEQ multiplex PCR; TCRdb's copy has only in-frame clones and lacks some. The sample totals some 110,000 clones. Findings of the study overall: HLA-A and HLA-B allele assignments for most subjects were reportedly predicted accurately using TCR beta sequences. The authors later found HLA-associated TCR beta chains more clonally expanded than equally common others. The classifier reportedly diagnosed cytomegalovirus status with high specificity and sensitivity.

The germline V gene has CDR1 SGHNT and CDR2 YYREEE (reference sequence). CDR3 length: 17 residues. V trimming: 4 bases; J trimming: 8 bases; junction bases outside the gene matches: 14. This TCR was sampled from a man aged 35 to 55 in good health and CMV-seronegative. The gene calls are TRBV5-4 and TRBJ1-4; 10 bases fit TRBD1. The sample consisted of PBMCs. CDR3 loop: CASSQRTGGTGGEKLFF. CDR3 DNA: TGTGCCAGCAGCCAAAGGACAGGGGGGACCGGAGGAGAAAAACTGTTTTTT.